These 14 T cell receptor beta chains were sequenced from one sample in a study of cytomegalovirus exposure and HLA in healthy donors (TCRdb year 2017). Library method: the immunoSEQ multiplex PCR assay. A mixture of 60 forward primers for TCR Vbeta segments and 13 reverse primers for TCR Jbeta segments was used in the multiplex PCR. The immuneACCESS repertoire file appears here via TCRdb, limited to in-frame rearrangements. These files lack a portion of the clones; in checked studies, under half of the deficit traces to unresolved V genes, and the cause of the others is not known. A total of 150,000 to 200,000 clones appear in this sample, roughly 80% of them only once. More than 4% of the sample lies in the top ten. Specimen: PBMCs. These receptors were obtained from a male donor in good health and CMV-seronegative.

The chain is built from TRBV6-6 and TRBJ2-2; D is unresolved. Trimming stripped 0 bases from V and 0 bases from J, with 8 bases between. CDR3 size: 16 residues. Germline assignment: CDR1 MNHNY and CDR2 SVGAGI (reference sequence). In DNA, the CDR3 is TGTGCCAGCAGTTACTCGAAGTCGGCGAACACCGGGGAGCTGTTTTTT. Its translation is CASSYSKSANTGELFF.

The rearrangement uses TRBV6-1 and TRBJ1-4, with 7 positions matching TRBD1. From germline, CDR1 is MNHNS and CDR2 SASEGT. The CDR3 spans 15 residues. The V and J ends lost 3 bases and 5 bases, in that order; junction bases with no gene match: 6. As DNA, the CDR3 is TGTGCCAGCAGTGACGACGACAGGGTGAATGAAAAACTGTTTTTT. It is translated as CASSDDDRVNEKLFF.

This CDR3 reads CASSLAGPSGYTF. CDR3 sequence (DNA): TGTGCCAGCAGCTTAGCAGGGCCATCTGGCTACACCTTC. This chain joins TRBV5-6 and TRBJ1-2, with TRBD1 as a possible D gene (5 bases). CDR3 size: 13 residues. Germline V gene lookup returns CDR1 SGHDT and CDR2 YYEEEE. Trimming removed 2 bases at V and 7 bases at J, with 12 bases between.

This clone was counted a single time. This chain links TRBV7-2 with TRBJ2-5, with 9 nucleotides matching TRBD1. The CDR3 length is 16 residues. The V gene end was trimmed by 4 bases and the J gene end by 14 bases; junction bases not matched to a gene: 20. The germline gives CDR1 SGHTA, CDR2 FQGNSA. The CDR3 sequence is CASSWDGTGLSYEQYF. CDR3 DNA sequence: TGTGCCAGCAGCTGGGACGGGACAGGGCTATCCTACGAGCAATACTTC.

About this clone itself: The identical CDR3 is also encoded by other nucleotide sequences in the sample. The chain combines TRBV6-1 with TRBJ2-5, with D maybe TRBD2 (6 bases). Trimming took off 8 bases at V and 2 bases at J, with 12 bases between the two ends. CDR3 length: 13 residues. Germline V gives CDR1 MNHNS, CDR2 SASEGT. The CDR3 protein is CASSRGGQETQYF. DNA for the CDR3: TGTGCCAGCTCTCGGGGAGGACAAGAGACCCAGTACTTC.

V gene TRBV18 combines with J gene TRBJ1-4; D not resolved. Germline V lookup: CDR1 KGHSH, CDR2 LQKENI. Between the trimmed V and J ends, which lost 5 bases and 0 bases, there was a span of 10 bases. The CDR3 sequence is 15 residues long. The chain's CDR3 is CASSGILATNEKLFF. The DNA of the CDR3 is TGTGCCAGCTCAGGCATCCTTGCAACTAATGAAAAACTGTTTTTT.

To note about this clone: Different DNA sequences within this sample yield the same CDR3. The chain links TRBV6-1 to TRBJ2-7, with TRBD1 matching 9 bases. J was trimmed by 5 bases and V by 0 bases; bases with no gene match: 8. Germline CDR1 and CDR2: MNHNS and SASEGT. The length of the CDR3 is 16 residues. The CDR3 DNA reads TGTGCCAGCAGTGAAGCGGCGGGACAGGGAGGTCACGAGCAGTACTTC. Encoded protein: CASSEAAGQGGHEQYF.

CDR3 nucleotide sequence: TGTGCCAGCAGCTTGGTGGACAGGCCTAATGAAAAACTGTTTTTT. Amino acid sequence: CASSLVDRPNEKLFF. The rearrangement joins TRBV5-6 to TRBJ1-4, with TRBD1 matching 7 bases. The germline V gene has CDR1 SGHDT and CDR2 YYEEEE. Trimming at V came to 0 bases and at J to 3 bases, leaving 2 bases not matched to a gene. This CDR3 has 15 residues.

The chain combines TRBV19 with TRBJ2-5; the D gene is possibly TRBD1 (7 bases). The CDR3 totals 17 residues. Deletions cut 3 bases from V and 4 bases from J, with 21 bases between. Germline CDR1 LNHDA, CDR2 SQIVND (reference sequence). The CDR3 nucleotides read TGTGCCAGTAGTATGGGCAGGGGGGACGTATTGAGAGAGACCCAGTACTTC. Protein: CASSMGRGDVLRETQYF. The whole variable domain, filled in from reference TRBV19 and TRBJ2-5, reads DGGITQSPKYLFRKEGQNVTLSCEQNLNHDAMYWYRQDPGQGLRLIYYSQIVNDFQKGDIAEGYSVSREKKESFPLTVTSAQKNPTAFYLCASSMGRGDVLRETQYFGPGTRLLVL.

Concerning this clone itself: Different DNA sequences within this sample yield the same CDR3. This chain uses TRBV27 with TRBJ1-5; 7 bases are shared with TRBD1. CDR1 MNHEY and CDR2 SMNVEV come from the germline V gene (reference sequence). After removal of 6 bases from V and 7 bases from J, the junction contained 6 bases not matched to a gene. CDR3 length: 13 amino acids. CDR3 in amino acids: CASSTGVRQPQHF. CDR3 bases: TGTGCCAGCAGCACAGGGGTGCGCCAGCCCCAGCATTTT.

The rearrangement joins TRBV18 to TRBJ1-3, with 9 bases lining up with TRBD1. The V segment lost 3 bases and the J segment 0 bases; nucleotides outside the gene matches: 0. This CDR3 spans 15 amino acids. Germline assignment: CDR1 KGHSH and CDR2 LQKENI. The CDR3 loop is CASSPTGGSGNTIYF. The CDR3 coding sequence is TGTGCCAGCTCACCGACAGGGGGCTCTGGAAACACCATATATTTT.

This clone was recorded only once. This chain joins TRBV28 and TRBJ2-7; TRBD1 aligns across 7 bases. The CDR3 totals 13 residues. V trimming: 8 bases; J trimming: 1 base; junction bases outside the gene matches: 5. The V gene's germline CDR1 is MDHEN and CDR2 SYDVKM. CDR3 bases: TGTGCCAGCGAGACAGGGCTTTCCTACGAGCAGTACTTC. It is translated as CASETGLSYEQYF.

V and J are TRBV28 and TRBJ1-4; 8 bases are shared with TRBD1. The junction had 11 bases not matched to a gene; V was cut back by 1 base and J by 7 bases. Germline loops: CDR1 MDHEN, CDR2 SYDVKM. The CDR3 length is 17 residues. The CDR3 DNA reads as TGTGCCAGCAGTTTATTGCAGGGGGCAGGATATAGTGAAAAACTGTTTTTT. As protein: CASSLLQGAGYSEKLFF.

This clone was detected only once. The chain employs TRBV27 and TRBJ1-2; TRBD1 aligns across 7 bases. V was pared by 6 bases and J by 7 bases, with 8 bases of the junction left unmatched. This CDR3 is 13 amino acids long. Germline V gene data show CDR1 as MNHEY and CDR2 as SMNVEV (reference sequence). As DNA, the CDR3 is TGTGCCAGCAGATTAGGGACAGCAAGTGGCTACACCTTC. It specifies CASRLGTASGYTF.